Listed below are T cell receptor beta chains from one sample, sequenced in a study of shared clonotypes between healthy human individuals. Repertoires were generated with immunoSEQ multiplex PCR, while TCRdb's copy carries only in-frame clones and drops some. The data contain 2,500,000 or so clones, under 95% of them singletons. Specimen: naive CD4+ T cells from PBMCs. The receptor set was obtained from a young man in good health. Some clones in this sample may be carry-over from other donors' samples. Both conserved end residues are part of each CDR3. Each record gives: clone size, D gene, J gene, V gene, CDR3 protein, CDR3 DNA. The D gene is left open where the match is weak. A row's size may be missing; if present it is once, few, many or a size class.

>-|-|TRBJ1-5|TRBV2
CASTGPTRNNFYSNQPQHF
TGTGCCAGCACTGGACCCACACGGAACAATTTTTATAGCAATCAGCCCCAGCATTTT
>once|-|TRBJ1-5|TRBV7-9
CASSLVGSNQPQHF
TGTGCCAGCAGCTTAGTGGGGAGCAATCAGCCCCAGCATTTT
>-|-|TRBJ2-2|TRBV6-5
CASSPRQVRTGELFF
TGTGCCAGCAGCCCCCGACAGGTTCGGACCGGGGAGCTGTTTTTT
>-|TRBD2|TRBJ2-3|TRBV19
CASRLAGPWDTQYF
TGTGCCAGTAGACTAGCGGGACCCTGGGATACGCAGTATTTT
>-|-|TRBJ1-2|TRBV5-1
CASSLVGGRGYTF
TGCGCCAGCAGCTTGGTTGGGGGGCGCGGCTACACCTTC
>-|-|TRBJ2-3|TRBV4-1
CASSQTIAADTQYF
TGCGCCAGCAGCCAAACTATAGCTGCAGATACGCAGTATTTT
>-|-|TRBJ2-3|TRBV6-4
CASSSNMATDTQYF
TGTGCCAGCAGTTCCAACATGGCAACAGATACGCAGTATTTT
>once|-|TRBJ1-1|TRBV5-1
CASSPGTNTEAFF
TGCGCCAGCAGCCCGGGGACCAACACTGAAGCTTTCTTT
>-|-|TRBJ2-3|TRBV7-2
CATSGTSTDTQYF
TGTGCCACCTCGGGGACTAGCACAGATACGCAGTATTTT
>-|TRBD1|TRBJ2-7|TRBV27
CASGAGGREQYF
TGTGCCAGCGGGGCAGGGGGCCGGGAGCAGTACTTC
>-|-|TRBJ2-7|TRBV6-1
CASRRGSYEQYF
TGTGCCAGCCGAAGGGGCTCCTACGAGCAGTACTTC
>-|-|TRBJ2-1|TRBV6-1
CASSVGDLHKEQFF
TGTGCCAGCAGTGTAGGGGACCTTCACAAAGAGCAGTTCTTC
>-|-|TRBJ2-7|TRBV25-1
CASSESGLYEQYF
TGTGCCAGCAGTGAATCAGGGCTCTACGAGCAGTACTTC
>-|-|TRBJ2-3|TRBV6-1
CASSDGSLNAQYF
TGTGCCAGCAGTGACGGCTCGTTAAACGCGCAGTATTTT
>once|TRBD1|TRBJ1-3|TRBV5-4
CASSPGQTSGNTIYF
TGTGCCAGCAGCCCGGGACAGACTTCTGGAAACACCATATATTTT
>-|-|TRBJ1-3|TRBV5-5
CASSLDDRPVGNTIYF
TGTGCCAGCAGCTTGGATGACAGGCCTGTCGGAAACACCATATATTTT
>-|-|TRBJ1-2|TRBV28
CASKDPTSYGYTF
TGTGCCAGCAAGGACCCGACGAGCTATGGCTACACCTTC